Sequencing of this T cell receptor (beta chain) was carried out in a study of cytomegalovirus exposure and HLA in healthy donors. Whole-study findings and limits: Despite most TCR sequences being rare, some public TCRs occurred in many donors. A few chains linked to CMV were shown in vitro to be specific for CMV antigens.

The primer mix had 60 Vbeta and 13 Jbeta primers. Libraries were prepared by immunoSEQ multiplex PCR; TCRdb keeps only in-frame clonotypes and omits some of them. The data show about 43,000 clones, with roughly 80% seen just once and 1.4% held by the top ten. Details on this clone: Its matching antigen is unknown.

Sequenced sample: PBMCs. The receptor comes from a man aged 25 to 45 in good health and CMV-seronegative.

The CDR3 spells CASSPPKGLALPLDTQYF. The CDR3 DNA sequence: TGTGCCAGCTCACCACCCAAGGGACTAGCACTACCATTAGATACGCAGTATTTT. This chain joins TRBV18 and TRBJ2-3; 9 nucleotides line up with TRBD2. J was trimmed by 5 bases and V by 0 bases; bases with no gene match: 12. Germline CDR1 reads KGHSH; CDR2 reads LQKENI. The length of the CDR3 is 18 residues.